One sample yielded the 19 T cell receptor beta chains listed below, sequenced in a study of CD8 T cells in Susac syndrome. Reverse transcription of roughly 0.45 to 1 ug RNA was performed with random hexamers. TCRdb called the immunoSEQ multiplex PCR reads again in MiXCR, with one record for every CDR3 protein. Among under 200,000 distinct CDR3 sequences, roughly 95% were seen once, and the ten largest hold around 0.12%. The sequencing input was CD4+ T cells from PBMCs. The receptor source for this set is a human donor with Susac syndrome.

This chain joins TRBV6-4 and TRBJ2-3, with 8 positions matching TRBD1. The germline V gene encodes CDR1 MRHNA and CDR2 SNTAGT. The trim removed 4 bases at V and 1 base at J, leaving 1 base unmatched. The CDR3 length is 14 residues. The CDR3 DNA follows: TGTGCCAGCAGTGCGACAGGGGGCACAGATACGCAGTATTTT. Translating it yields CASSATGGTDTQYF.

The chain uses TRBV11-2 and TRBJ2-3; D gene uncertain. CDR1 SGHAT and CDR2 FQNNGV come from the germline V gene. This CDR3 has 14 amino acids. V gave up 1 base and J gave up 5 bases, with 10 bases separating them. CDR3 in amino acids: CASSLVVSGDTQYF. The CDR3 DNA reads as TGTGCCAGCAGCTTAGTTGTATCAGGAGATACGCAGTATTTT.

This rearrangement joins TRBV7-2 to TRBJ1-5, with a tentative D call TRBD1 (5 bases). CDR1 and CDR2 (germline): SGHTA, FQGNSA. The V and J ends lost 3 bases and 2 bases respectively, with 14 bases between them. This CDR3 spans 16 amino acids. CDR3 loop: CASSLGLQGGNQPQHF. CDR3 nucleotides: TGTGCCAGCAGCTTGGGCCTGCAGGGAGGCAATCAGCCCCAGCATTTT.

V gene TRBV30 combines with J gene TRBJ2-1, with D possibly TRBD2 on 7 matching bases. Germline CDR1 GTSNPN, CDR2 SVGIG (reference sequence). V lost 2 bases to trimming and J lost 2 bases, with 10 bases between them. The CDR3 is made up of 14 amino acids. The CDR3: CAWSTGTTYNEQFF. In DNA, the CDR3 is TGTGCCTGGAGTACAGGGACTACCTACAATGAGCAGTTCTTC. Complete variable domain (other parts from reference TRBV30 and TRBJ2-1): SQTIHQWPATLVQPVGSPLSLECTVEGTSNPNLYWYRQAAGRGLQLLFYSVGIGQISSEVPQNLSASRPQDRQFILSSKKLLLSDSGFYLCAWSTGTTYNEQFFGPGTRLTVL.

This chain connects TRBV20-1 to TRBJ2-2, with D maybe TRBD2 (5 bases). Germline-derived CDR1 and CDR2 are DFQATT and SNEGSKA (reference sequence). The CDR3 totals 16 residues. Trimming shortened V by 0 bases and J by 1 base, and 12 bases separated the two germline ends. CDR3 DNA sequence: TGCAGTGCTAGAGATCTCCGCGGGCGGAACACCGGGGAGCTGTTTTTT. Translated, it gives CSARDLRGRNTGELFF.

The J gene is TRBJ1-1, the V gene TRBV20-1, with D possibly TRBD1 on 6 matching bases. The CDR3 is 12 residues long. Trimming shortened V by 4 bases and J by 13 bases, and 19 bases separated the two germline ends. CDR1 and CDR2 from the germline V gene are DFQATT and SNEGSKA (reference sequence). DNA for the CDR3: TGCAGTGCTACGACCGTTACAGGGAATGGTTTCTTT. Translated: CSATTVTGNGFF.

The genes are TRBV5-1 and TRBJ2-5, with unresolved D. This CDR3 contains 13 residues. Deletions cut 4 bases from V and 2 bases from J, with 9 bases between. Looked up from germline, CDR1 is SGHRS and CDR2 is YFSETQ. For the CDR3, the DNA is TGCGCCAGCAGCAAGAGGTTACAAGAGACCCAGTACTTC. This gives the protein CASSKRLQETQYF.

This chain links TRBV12-3 or TRBV12-4 with TRBJ2-2, with 7 bases that match TRBD1. The CDR3 contains 15 residues. The V gene end was trimmed by 8 bases and the J gene end by 5 bases; junction bases not matched to a gene: 11. For the CDR3, the DNA is TGTGCCAGCCGACCTACAGGGGTACGAACCGGGGAGCTGTTTTTT. Translating it yields CASRPTGVRTGELFF.

The chain uses TRBV28 and TRBJ1-6, with 8 positions matching TRBD1. The CDR3 loop spans 15 amino acids. Germline values: CDR1 MDHEN, CDR2 SYDVKM. Trimming removed 2 bases from V and 6 bases from J; junction bases left unmatched: 3. The chain's CDR3 is CASSLPTGGNSPLHF. As DNA, the CDR3 is TGTGCCAGCAGTTTACCTACAGGGGGTAATTCACCCCTCCACTTT. Using reference TRBV28 and TRBJ1-6 for the parts outside the CDR3, the full variable domain is DVKVTQSSRYLVKRTGEKVFLECVQDMDHENMFWYRQDPGLGLRLIYFSYDVKMKEKGDIPEGYSVSREKKERFSLILESASTNQTSMYLCASSLPTGGNSPLHFGNGTRLTVT.

V is TRBV30 and J is TRBJ2-1; 7 bases match TRBD2. Per the germline V gene, CDR1 is GTSNPN and CDR2 is SVGIG (reference sequence). V trimming: 0 bases; J trimming: 0 bases; junction bases outside the gene matches: 5. The CDR3 covers 16 residues. CDR3 sequence reads: CAWSVIGGSSYNEQFF. Here the CDR3 DNA reads TGTGCCTGGAGTGTAATTGGCGGGAGCTCCTACAATGAGCAGTTCTTC.

This sequence joins TRBV24-1 and TRBJ2-2; TRBD2 agrees at 11 bases. Unmatched junction bases numbered 5, after V lost 3 bases and J lost 0 bases. This CDR3 is built from 18 residues. CDR1 and CDR2 from the germline V gene are KGHDR and SFDVKD. The CDR3 coding sequence is TGTGCCACCAGTGATCGCGCACTAGCGGGGGCGAACACCGGGGAGCTGTTTTTT. Its protein product is CATSDRALAGANTGELFF.

The genes are TRBV6-5 and TRBJ1-5; tentative D call: TRBD1 (5 bases). Germline V gene data show CDR1 as MNHEY and CDR2 as SVGAGI. V was clipped by 0 bases and J by 6 bases, with 12 bases between them. The CDR3 runs to 15 residues. CDR3 loop: CASSYSPSGAQPQHF. CDR3 nucleotides: TGTGCCAGCAGTTACTCCCCTAGTGGGGCTCAGCCCCAGCATTTT.

This clonotype was seen once. The chain has TRBV29-1 and TRBJ2-3; a possible D gene is TRBD1 (6 bases). There are 13 residues in the CDR3. From germline, CDR1 is SQVTM and CDR2 ANQGSEA. V lost 2 bases and J 4 bases, leaving 10 bases between the germline ends. CDR3: CSVEPTGPDTQYF. The CDR3 region has the DNA TGCAGCGTTGAACCGACAGGCCCAGATACGCAGTATTTT.

The chain carries TRBV9 and TRBJ1-2, with D perhaps matching TRBD1 (5 bases). Germline CDR1 SGDLS, CDR2 YYNGEE. This CDR3 has 14 amino acids. Trimming pared 4 bases from V and 1 base from J, leaving 11 bases between. The CDR3 loop is CASSRGVINYGYTF. In nucleotides, the CDR3 is TGTGCCAGCAGCCGAGGGGTCATTAACTATGGCTACACCTTC.

As DNA, the CDR3 is TGTGCCAGCAGTTCTTCTAGCGGGAGTCCGGGTGAGCAGTTCTTC. Its protein product is CASSSSSGSPGEQFF. The chain uses TRBV6-6 and TRBJ2-1; the match to TRBD2 covers 10 bases. The junction had 9 bases not matched to a gene; V was cut back by 4 bases and J by 9 bases. Germline CDR1 and CDR2: MNHNY and SVGAGI (reference sequence). The CDR3 is 15 amino acids.

This chain uses TRBV27 with TRBJ2-7; TRBD1 matches 9 bases. Germline CDR1 MNHEY, CDR2 SMNVEV (reference sequence). Germline trimming cut 6 bases from V and 6 bases from J; bases unmatched to any gene: 0. The CDR3 sequence is 11 residues long. CDR3 loop: CASRDRGEQYF. The CDR3 bases are TGTGCCAGCAGGGACAGGGGCGAGCAGTACTTC.

V and J are TRBV5-1 and TRBJ1-2, with 9 bases matching TRBD1. With 2 bases clipped from V and 7 bases from J, the junction kept 12 bases outside the gene matches. The CDR3 sequence is 16 residues long. CDR1 SGHRS and CDR2 YFSETQ come from the germline V gene. CDR3 coding DNA: TGCGCCAGCAGCTTTGGGACAGGGTCTCGGGCAACTGGCTACACCTTC. Protein sequence: CASSFGTGSRATGYTF.

J is TRBJ2-5 and V is TRBV7-9; possibly TRBD1 for D (5 bases). The CDR3 has 13 residues. The germline CDR1 and CDR2 sequences are SEHNR and FQNEAQ (reference sequence). V lost 5 bases to trimming and J lost 10 bases, with 17 bases between them. Written as DNA, the CDR3 is TGTGCCAGCAGCCGCCATCAGGGTCAGCGCCAGTACTTC. Translation: CASSRHQGQRQYF.

The V and J genes are TRBV7-9 and TRBJ1-1; D gene uncertain. Per the germline V gene, CDR1 is SEHNR and CDR2 is FQNEAQ (reference sequence). The V gene lost 2 bases and the J gene lost 0 bases, with 10 bases spanning the gap. CDR3 length equals 15 residues. The CDR3 here is CASSLRSNLNTEAFF. CDR3 DNA sequence: TGTGCCAGCAGCTTACGATCTAACCTGAACACTGAAGCTTTCTTT.